A selection of T cell receptor beta chains follows, all from one sample in a study of blood T cell repertoires in COVID-19. TCRdb's table, derived via immunoSEQ multiplex PCR, lists solely in-frame clones and lacks some. Of a few hundred thousand clones in the sample, roughly 90% were seen once. Sample: PBMCs or T cells enriched from blood (not recorded which). These receptors all stem from a middle-aged woman who had recovered from COVID-19. The CDR3 runs from the conserved cysteine through the conserved F or W. D genes are given only for firm matches. A clone size is listed for some rows: how often the clone was seen (once, few, many), or a class if it is expanded.

>TRBV6-5|NA|once|TRBJ2-3
TGTGCCAGCAGTAGGGTTGGGGCGGCGGATACGCAGTATTTT
CASSRVGAADTQYF
>TRBV29-1|NA|NA|TRBJ2-3
TGCAGCGTCCTAGGACTGGGCACAGATACGCAGTATTTT
CSVLGLGTDTQYF
>TRBV19|TRBD1|NA|TRBJ2-2
TGTGCCAGTAGTACGGACAGGGGTATTGGAAGCACCGGGGAGCTGTTTTTT
CASSTDRGIGSTGELFF
>TRBV28|TRBD1|NA|TRBJ1-4
TGTGCCAGCAGGGAAGGGGGCTCCCATGAAAAACTGTTTTTT
CASREGGSHEKLFF
>TRBV20-1|NA|NA|TRBJ1-2
TGCAGTGCTAGTCCGCAGGAAGTTGGTGGCTACACCTTC
CSASPQEVGGYTF
>TRBV29-1|TRBD1|few|TRBJ1-5
TGCAGCACTGGGACAGGATGGAATCAGCCCCAGCATTTT
CSTGTGWNQPQHF
>TRBV7-3|TRBD2|NA|TRBJ2-6
TGTGCCAGCAGCATTAGCGGGGGGGCCTCTGGGGCCAACGTCCTGACTTTC
CASSISGGASGANVLTF
>TRBV5-4|NA|few|TRBJ1-2
TGTGCCAGCAGCTTGGGACAGAACTATGGCTACACCTTC
CASSLGQNYGYTF
>TRBV9|NA|NA|TRBJ2-6
TGTGCCAGCAGCCCTACGGTGCGATCTGGGGCCAACGTCCTGACTTTC
CASSPTVRSGANVLTF
>TRBV7-9|NA|NA|TRBJ2-1
TGTGCCAGCAGCTTAGTCAGTGGGCAGTTCTTC
CASSLVSGQFF
>TRBV7-8|NA|NA|TRBJ1-1
TGTGCCAGCAGATTCATGAACACTGAAGCTTTCTTT
CASRFMNTEAFF
>TRBV12-3/TRBV12-4|NA|NA|TRBJ1-1
TGTGCCAGCAGTCCCCGGGTCACTGAAGCTTTCTTT
CASSPRVTEAFF
>TRBV5-8|NA|NA|TRBJ1-1
TGTGCCAGCAGCTTGCGGAGCGAAGCTTTCTTT
CASSLRSEAFF
>TRBV28|TRBD1|NA|TRBJ1-2
TGTGCCAGCAGTCCCGGACAGGGGGCTGGGAGTGGCTACACCTTC
CASSPGQGAGSGYTF
>TRBV5-8|TRBD2|NA|TRBJ2-7
TGTGCCAGCGCTCCGGGACTAGCGGGACCCGCGTCCCTCTACGAGCAGTACTTC
CASAPGLAGPASLYEQYF
>TRBV19|TRBD1|many|TRBJ1-6
TGTGCCAGTAGTCCCGGGACAGCCAATTCACCCCTCCACTTT
CASSPGTANSPLHF
>TRBV7-8|TRBD2|NA|TRBJ2-1
TGTGCCAGCAGCCGAATAACCCTGTGGACTAGCGGGACCTACAATGAGCAGTTCTTC
CASSRITLWTSGTYNEQFF
>TRBV28|TRBD1|NA|TRBJ1-2
TGTGCCAGCAGTTCAACCGGGACAGCCCCTAACTATGGCTACACCTTC
CASSSTGTAPNYGYTF
>TRBV5-4|NA|NA|TRBJ2-2
TGTGCCAGCAGCTTGGCGTCGGCAGGGTATACCGGGGAGCTGTTTTTT
CASSLASAGYTGELFF
>TRBV10-1|TRBD2|once|TRBJ2-1
TGCGCCAGCAGTGAAGCGGGGGCCCTCTTCAATGAGCAGTTCTTC
CASSEAGALFNEQFF
>TRBV24-1|TRBD2|NA|TRBJ2-5
TGTGCCACCAGTGTGCCTAGCGGAACTGGGGAGACCCAGTACTTC
CATSVPSGTGETQYF
>TRBV2|TRBD1|NA|TRBJ2-1
TGTGCCAGCAGTGGAACGGGACAGGGTATTATGGAGCAGTTCTTC
CASSGTGQGIMEQFF
>TRBV2|TRBD1|NA|TRBJ2-1
TGTGTCAGCAGAGGGACTGACAGGGGGTACAATGAGCAGTTCTTC
CVSRGTDRGYNEQFF
>TRBV10-3|TRBD2|NA|TRBJ2-3
TGTGCCACCCAGCCGGGACTAGCGGGAGTCGCAGATACGCAGTATTTT
CATQPGLAGVADTQYF
>TRBV21-1|NA|NA|TRBJ2-4
TGTGCCAGCAGCAAAGTTTACGGACAGGGAGTTTTCTTAGCCAAAAACATTCAGTACTTC
CASSKVYGQGVFLAKNIQYF
>TRBV25-1|NA|NA|TRBJ1-3
TGTGCCAGCAGTGAATTTGGGCAGGCCTCTGGAAACACCATATATTTT
CASSEFGQASGNTIYF
>TRBV28|TRBD1|NA|TRBJ2-7
TGTGCCAGCACCATAGACGGGACAGGGGTTAACGAGCAGTACTTC
CASTIDGTGVNEQYF
>TRBV29-1|NA|NA|TRBJ2-1
TGCAGCTCAAGAGTGTCCACCGGGTTCAATGAGCAGTTCTTC
CSSRVSTGFNEQFF